This T cell receptor beta chain was captured in a study of blood T cell repertoires in COVID-19. In the study overall: Donors in the United States, Italy and Spain gave samples during acute or convalescent COVID-19.

Per the study methods: Nucleated cell number was recorded as an estimate derived from reference gene primer amplification. Some clones are missing from TCRdb's copy, which holds only in-frame ones; the method was immunoSEQ multiplex PCR. From that table come the V and J calls and clone size; the DNA was used to work out D and trimming. The table includes approximately 130,000 clones, less than 90% detected once. CDR1 and CDR2 from the germline V gene are PRHDT and FYEKMQ (reference sequence). This CDR3 is built from 14 residues. V dropped 6 bases and J dropped 2 bases, with 13 bases sitting between them. Enrolled through a virtual design, the participants were between roughly 18 and 90 years of age and came from under 30 US areas.

The chain couples TRBV13 to TRBJ1-1; maybe TRBD1 (6 bases). This clonotype was sampled from a man under 40 who had recovered from COVID-19. The specimen was PBMCs or T cells enriched from blood (not recorded which). DNA for the CDR3: TGTGCCAGCAGATTGGGACAAATTAACACTGAAGCTTTCTTT. Its translation is CASRLGQINTEAFF.